The T cell receptor beta chain under discussion was sequenced for a study of shared T cell receptors in the human thymus. The CDR3 has 16 amino acids. Germline values: CDR1 SGHTS, CDR2 YDEGEE. Trimming cost V 3 bases and J 0 bases, with 15 bases left between them. TCRdb's table, derived via immunoSEQ multiplex PCR, lists solely in-frame clones and lacks some. The repertoire holds 640,000 or so clones, with approximately 87% as singletons. This sample was also put to use in a study of human thymus T cells. That study reports: Resections from corrective heart surgery supplied the thymus tissue. Apparent skewing of V and J gene usage characterized both thymic and blood repertoires. Unrelated individuals reportedly shared highly overlapping thymic TCR repertoires.

The chain employs TRBV5-8 and TRBJ1-1; D is ambiguous. The specimen sequenced was thymocytes. The receptor comes from a boy under two years old with a congenital heart defect. The CDR3 coding sequence is TGTGCCAGCAGCTCCGGAGACCCTAGCATGAACACTGAAGCTTTCTTT. Its translation: CASSSGDPSMNTEAFF.